This T cell receptor beta chain was identified during a study of cytomegalovirus exposure and HLA in healthy donors. The PCR ran on 60 Vbeta and 13 Jbeta primers. Only in-frame clones appear in the TCRdb table, and some are missing; sequencing was by immunoSEQ multiplex PCR. The repertoire has some 100,000 clones, less than 65% of them found once; the top ten carry 5% to 6.5%. CDR3 length: 17 residues. Germline V gene sequence: CDR1 MGHDK, CDR2 SYGVNS. The V end lost 1 base, the J end lost 2 bases, and 15 bases lay between the germline ends. The TCR sequence derives from a woman in her twenties or thirties in good health and CMV-seropositive. The rearrangement uses TRBV25-1 and TRBJ1-3; no clear D. Sequencing was done on a sample of PBMCs. In DNA form, the CDR3 reads TGTGCCAGCAGTGAATCCGCTGGAGGGAGCACTGGAAACACCATATATTTT. Translating it yields CASSESAGGSTGNTIYF.